This TCR beta chain originates from a study of chemoradiotherapy in HPV16-positive cancers. Findings of the study overall: Better recurrence-free survival went with HPV-responsive T-cell expansion in HPV16-positive patients. Functional assays defining HPV-specific T cells used only a couple of HPV16-positive patients. During treatment, candidate HPV-specific clones and E7-related motifs expanded in tumor.

In the case of this clone: Its target is unknown.

Trimming took 2 bases from V and 3 from J, leaving 8 bases between them. Per the germline V gene, CDR1 is SGHRS and CDR2 is YFSETQ. The CDR3 length is 13 residues. Sequencing was performed with immunoSEQ multiplex PCR; in TCRdb, only in-frame clones are kept and a portion is missing. The sample includes roughly 13,000 clones, just under 70% of them seen just once. Samples were taken several times over chemoradiotherapy. This TCR was recovered from a human donor with HPV-associated anogenital cancer. The rearrangement links TRBV5-1 to TRBJ1-1; a weak D match, TRBD1 (6 bases). This sample was gathered from a patient who underwent chemoradiotherapy. The CDR3 loop reads CASSFTGYTEAFF. The CDR3 DNA sequence: TGCGCCAGCAGCTTTACAGGGTACACTGAAGCTTTCTTT.